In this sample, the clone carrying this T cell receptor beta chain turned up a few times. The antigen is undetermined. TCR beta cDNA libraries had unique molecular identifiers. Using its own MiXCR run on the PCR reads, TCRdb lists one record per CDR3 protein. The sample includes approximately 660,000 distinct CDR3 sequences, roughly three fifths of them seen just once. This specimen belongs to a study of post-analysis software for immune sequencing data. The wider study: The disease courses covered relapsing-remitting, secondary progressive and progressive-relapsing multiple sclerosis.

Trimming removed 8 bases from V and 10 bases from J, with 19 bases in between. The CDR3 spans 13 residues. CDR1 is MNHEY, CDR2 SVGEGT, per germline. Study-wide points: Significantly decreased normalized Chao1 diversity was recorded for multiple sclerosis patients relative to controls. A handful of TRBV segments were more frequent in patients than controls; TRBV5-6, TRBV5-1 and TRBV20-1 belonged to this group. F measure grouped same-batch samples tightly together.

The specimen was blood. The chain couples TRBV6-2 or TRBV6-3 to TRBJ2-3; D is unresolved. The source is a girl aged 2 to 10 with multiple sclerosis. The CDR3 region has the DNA TGTGCCAGCCAGAAGGACCCGGGTTATCCGCAGTATTTT. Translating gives CASQKDPGYPQYF.